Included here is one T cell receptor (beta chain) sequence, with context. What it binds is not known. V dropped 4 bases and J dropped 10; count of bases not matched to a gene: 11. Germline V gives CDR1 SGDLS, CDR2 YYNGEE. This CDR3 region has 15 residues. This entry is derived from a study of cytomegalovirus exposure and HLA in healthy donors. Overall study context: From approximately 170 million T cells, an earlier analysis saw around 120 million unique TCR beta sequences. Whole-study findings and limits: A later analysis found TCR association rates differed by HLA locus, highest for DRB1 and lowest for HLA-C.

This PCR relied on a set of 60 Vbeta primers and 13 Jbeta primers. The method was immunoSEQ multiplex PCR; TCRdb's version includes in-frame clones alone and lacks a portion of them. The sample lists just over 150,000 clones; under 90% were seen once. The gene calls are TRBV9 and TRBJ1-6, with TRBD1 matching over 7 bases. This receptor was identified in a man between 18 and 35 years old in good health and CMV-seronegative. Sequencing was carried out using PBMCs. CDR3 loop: CASSPGTVGGSPLHF. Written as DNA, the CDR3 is TGTGCCAGCAGCCCCGGGACAGTCGGAGGATCACCCCTCCACTTT.